This T cell receptor (beta chain) was identified during a study of T cell responses to AZD1222 COVID-19 vaccine. This clone was found a few times. The antigen is undetermined. V lost 11 bases, J lost 13 bases, and 21 bases lay in between. CDR1 is MNHEY, CDR2 SMNVEV, per germline (reference sequence). The CDR3 extends over 12 amino acids. Whole-study findings and limits: Clonal diversity was possibly underestimated; the donors were predominantly white British and more often female. Reportedly, nearly half the spike-specific TCRs target unmutated variant regions.

TCRdb keeps only in-frame clones here, not all; method: immunoSEQ multiplex PCR. Of around 110,000 clones in the sample, 92% were seen once. The chain couples TRBV27 to TRBJ2-1; D is ambiguous. Sequencing used peripheral blood, obtained 28 days after the second AZD1222 dose. This receptor was obtained from an adult who received the AZD1222 COVID-19 vaccine. CDR3 sequence: CAAKAATELQFF. The CDR3 DNA is TGTGCCGCTAAGGCAGCCACAGAGCTCCAGTTCTTC.